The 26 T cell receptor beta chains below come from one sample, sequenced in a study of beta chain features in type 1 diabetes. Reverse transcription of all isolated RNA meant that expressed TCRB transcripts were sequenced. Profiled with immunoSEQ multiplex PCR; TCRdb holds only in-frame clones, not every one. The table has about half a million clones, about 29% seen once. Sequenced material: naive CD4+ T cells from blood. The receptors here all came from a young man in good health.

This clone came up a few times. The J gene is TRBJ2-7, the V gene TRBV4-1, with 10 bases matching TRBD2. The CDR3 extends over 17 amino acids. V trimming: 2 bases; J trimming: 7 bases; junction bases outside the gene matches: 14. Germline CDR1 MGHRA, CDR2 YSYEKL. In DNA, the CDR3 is TGCGCCAGCAGCCAATTTCCGGGAGTAGCGGGAGGAAGGGAGCAGTACTTC. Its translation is CASSQFPGVAGGREQYF.

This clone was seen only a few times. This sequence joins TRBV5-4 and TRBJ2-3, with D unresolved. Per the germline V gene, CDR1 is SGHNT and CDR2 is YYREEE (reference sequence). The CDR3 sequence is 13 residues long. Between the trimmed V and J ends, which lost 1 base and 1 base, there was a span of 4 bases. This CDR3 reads CASSLKGTDTQYF. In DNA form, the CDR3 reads TGTGCCAGCAGCTTGAAGGGCACAGATACGCAGTATTTT.

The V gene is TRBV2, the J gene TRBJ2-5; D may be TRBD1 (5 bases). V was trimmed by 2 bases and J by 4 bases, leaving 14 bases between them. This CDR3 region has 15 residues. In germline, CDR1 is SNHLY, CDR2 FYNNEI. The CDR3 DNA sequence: TGTGCCAGCAGTGAAATCCGACAGAGAGGAGAGACCCAGTACTTC. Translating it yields CASSEIRQRGETQYF.

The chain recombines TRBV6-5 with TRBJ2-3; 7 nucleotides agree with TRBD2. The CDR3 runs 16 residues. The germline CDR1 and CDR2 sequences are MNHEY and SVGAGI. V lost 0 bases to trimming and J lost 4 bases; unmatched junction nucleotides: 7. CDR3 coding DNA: TGTGCCAGCAGTTACTCGATGGGAGGGACGGCAGATACGCAGTATTTT. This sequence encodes CASSYSMGGTADTQYF.

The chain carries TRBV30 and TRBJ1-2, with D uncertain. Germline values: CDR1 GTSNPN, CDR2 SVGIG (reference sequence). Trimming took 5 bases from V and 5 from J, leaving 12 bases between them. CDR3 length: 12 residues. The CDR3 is CAWGGSSYGYTF. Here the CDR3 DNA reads TGTGCCTGGGGAGGCAGTTCATATGGCTACACCTTC.

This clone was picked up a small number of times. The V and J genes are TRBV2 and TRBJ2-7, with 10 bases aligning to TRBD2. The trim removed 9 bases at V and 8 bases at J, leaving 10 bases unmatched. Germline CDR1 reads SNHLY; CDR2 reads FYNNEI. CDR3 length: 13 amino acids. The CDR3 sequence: CASNLAGVDKQYF. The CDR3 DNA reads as TGTGCCAGTAATCTAGCGGGAGTGGACAAGCAGTACTTC. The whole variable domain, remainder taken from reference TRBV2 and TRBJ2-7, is EPEVTQTPSHQVTQMGQEVILRCVPISNHLYFYWYRQILGQKVEFLVSFYNNEISEKSEIFDDQFSVERPDGSNFTLKIRSTKLEDSAMYFCASNLAGVDKQYFGPGTRLTVT.

The CDR3 bases are TGTGCCAGCTCCGGGACTAGCGGAAACAATGAGCAGTTCTTC. Encoded protein: CASSGTSGNNEQFF. The genes are TRBV18 and TRBJ2-1; TRBD2 agrees at 11 bases. The CDR3 length is 14 residues. The germline gives CDR1 KGHSH, CDR2 LQKENI. The V segment lost 6 bases and the J segment 5 bases; nucleotides outside the gene matches: 3. Complete variable domain (other parts from reference TRBV18 and TRBJ2-1): NAGVMQNPRHLVRRRGQEARLRCSPMKGHSHVYWYRQLPEEGLKFMVYLQKENIIDESGMPKERFSAEFPKEGPSILRIQQVVRGDSAAYFCASSGTSGNNEQFFGPGTRLTVL.

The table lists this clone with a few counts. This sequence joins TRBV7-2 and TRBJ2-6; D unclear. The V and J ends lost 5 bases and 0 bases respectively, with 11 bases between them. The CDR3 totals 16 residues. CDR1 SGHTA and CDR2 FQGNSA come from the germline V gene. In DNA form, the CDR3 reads TGTGCCAGCAGCGCCCGGGTCAGCTCTGGGGCCAACGTCCTGACTTTC. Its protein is CASSARVSSGANVLTF.

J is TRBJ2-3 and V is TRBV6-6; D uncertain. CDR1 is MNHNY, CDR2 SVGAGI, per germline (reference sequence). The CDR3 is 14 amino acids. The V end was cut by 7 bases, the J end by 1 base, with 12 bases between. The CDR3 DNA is TGTGCCAGCACCACCTGGCTCCGCACAGATACGCAGTATTTT. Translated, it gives CASTTWLRTDTQYF.

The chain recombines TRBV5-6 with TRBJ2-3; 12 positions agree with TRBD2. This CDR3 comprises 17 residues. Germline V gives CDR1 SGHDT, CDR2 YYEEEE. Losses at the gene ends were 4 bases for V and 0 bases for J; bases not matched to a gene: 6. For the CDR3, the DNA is TGTGCCAGCAGCCGCGGACTAGCGGGACTCAGCACAGATACGCAGTATTTT. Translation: CASSRGLAGLSTDTQYF.

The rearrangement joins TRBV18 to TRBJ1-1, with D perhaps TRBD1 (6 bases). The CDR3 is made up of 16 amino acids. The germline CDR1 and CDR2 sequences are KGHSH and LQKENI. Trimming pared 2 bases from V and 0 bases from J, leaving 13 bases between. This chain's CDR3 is CASSPKGEVLNTEAFF. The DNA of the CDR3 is TGTGCCAGCTCACCAAAGGGGGAGGTCCTGAACACTGAAGCTTTCTTT.

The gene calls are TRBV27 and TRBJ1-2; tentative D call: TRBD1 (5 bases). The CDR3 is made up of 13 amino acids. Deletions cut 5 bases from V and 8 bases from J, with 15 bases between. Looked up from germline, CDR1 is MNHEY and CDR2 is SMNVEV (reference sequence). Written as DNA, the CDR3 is TGTGCCAGCAGTCCCCAGTGGGGGGACGGCTACACCTTC. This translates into CASSPQWGDGYTF.

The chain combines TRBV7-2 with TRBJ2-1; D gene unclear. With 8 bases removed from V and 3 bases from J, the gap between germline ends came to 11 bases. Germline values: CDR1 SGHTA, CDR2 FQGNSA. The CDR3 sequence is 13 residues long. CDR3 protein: CASGLSGYNEQFF. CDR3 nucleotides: TGTGCCAGCGGTCTGTCGGGCTACAATGAGCAGTTCTTC.

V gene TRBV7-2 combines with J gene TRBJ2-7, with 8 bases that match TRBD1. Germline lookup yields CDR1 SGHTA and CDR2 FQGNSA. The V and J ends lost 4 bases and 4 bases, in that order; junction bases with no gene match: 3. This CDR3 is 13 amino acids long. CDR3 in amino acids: CASSSDREYEQYF. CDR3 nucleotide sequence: TGTGCCAGCAGCTCGGACAGGGAATACGAGCAGTACTTC. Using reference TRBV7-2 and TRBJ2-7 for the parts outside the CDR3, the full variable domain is GAGVSQSPSNKVTEKGKDVELRCDPISGHTALYWYRQSLGQGLEFLIYFQGNSAPDKSGLPSDRFSAERTGGSVSTLTIQRTQQEDSAVYLCASSSDREYEQYFGPGTRLTVT.

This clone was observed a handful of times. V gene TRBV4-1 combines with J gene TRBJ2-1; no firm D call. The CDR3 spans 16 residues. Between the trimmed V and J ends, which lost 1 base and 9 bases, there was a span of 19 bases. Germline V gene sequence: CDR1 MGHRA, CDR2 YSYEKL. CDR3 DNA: TGCGCCAGCAGCCAAGGAGTAAACTCCCAGGCTCGTGAGCAGTTCTTC. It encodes CASSQGVNSQAREQFF.

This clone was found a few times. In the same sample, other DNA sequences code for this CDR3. The CDR3 sequence: CASSPASSYEQYF. CDR3 coding DNA: TGTGCCAGCTCACCTGCCAGCTCCTACGAGCAGTACTTC. This chain connects TRBV18 to TRBJ2-7; D gene unclear. The germline V gene has CDR1 KGHSH and CDR2 LQKENI. The V gene lost 3 bases and the J gene lost 0 bases, with 6 bases spanning the gap. The CDR3 is 13 amino acids.

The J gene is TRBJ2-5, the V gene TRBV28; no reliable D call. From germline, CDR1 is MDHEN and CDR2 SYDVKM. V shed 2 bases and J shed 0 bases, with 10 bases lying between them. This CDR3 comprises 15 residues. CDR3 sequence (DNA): TGTGCCAGCAGTTTAATGAGGCGCTACCAAGAGACCCAGTACTTC. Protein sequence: CASSLMRRYQETQYF.

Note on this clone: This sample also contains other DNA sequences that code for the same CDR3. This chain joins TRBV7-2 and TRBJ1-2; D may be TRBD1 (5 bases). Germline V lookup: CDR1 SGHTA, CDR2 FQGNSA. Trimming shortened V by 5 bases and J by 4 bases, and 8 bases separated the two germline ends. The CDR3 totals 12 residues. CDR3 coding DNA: TGTGCCAGCAGCCTCCAGGGCTATGGCTACACCTTC. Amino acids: CASSLQGYGYTF. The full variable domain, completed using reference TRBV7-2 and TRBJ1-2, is GAGVSQSPSNKVTEKGKDVELRCDPISGHTALYWYRQSLGQGLEFLIYFQGNSAPDKSGLPSDRFSAERTGGSVSTLTIQRTQQEDSAVYLCASSLQGYGYTFGSGTRLTVV.

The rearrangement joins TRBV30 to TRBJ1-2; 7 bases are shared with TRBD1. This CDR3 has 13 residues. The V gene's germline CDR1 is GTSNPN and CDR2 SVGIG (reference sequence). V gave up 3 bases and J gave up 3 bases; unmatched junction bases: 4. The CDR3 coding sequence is TGTGCCTGGAGGAGGGACAGTTACTATGGCTACACCTTC. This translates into CAWRRDSYYGYTF.

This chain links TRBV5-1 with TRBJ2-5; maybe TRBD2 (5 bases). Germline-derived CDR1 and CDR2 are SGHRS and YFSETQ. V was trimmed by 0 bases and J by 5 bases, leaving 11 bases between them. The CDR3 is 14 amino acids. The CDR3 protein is CASSLGSGRETQYF. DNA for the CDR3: TGCGCCAGCAGCTTGGGTTCGGGAAGGGAGACCCAGTACTTC. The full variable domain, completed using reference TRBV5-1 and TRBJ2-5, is KAGVTQTPRYLIKTRGQQVTLSCSPISGHRSVSWYQQTPGQGLQFLFEYFSETQRNKGNFPGRFSGRQFSNSRSEMNVSTLELGDSALYLCASSLGSGRETQYFGPGTRLLVL.

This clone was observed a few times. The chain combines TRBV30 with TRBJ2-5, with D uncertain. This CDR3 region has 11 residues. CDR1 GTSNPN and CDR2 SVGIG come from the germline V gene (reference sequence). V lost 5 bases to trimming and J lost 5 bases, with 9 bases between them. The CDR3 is CAWAIRETQYF. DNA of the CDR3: TGTGCCTGGGCAATTAGGGAGACCCAGTACTTC.

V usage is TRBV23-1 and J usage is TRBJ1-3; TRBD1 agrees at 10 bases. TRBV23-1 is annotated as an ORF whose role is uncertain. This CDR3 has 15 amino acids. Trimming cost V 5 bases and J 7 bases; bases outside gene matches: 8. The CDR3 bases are TGCGCCAGCAGTGGCGTCGGACAGGGGGAGAACACCATATATTTT. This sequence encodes CASSGVGQGENTIYF.

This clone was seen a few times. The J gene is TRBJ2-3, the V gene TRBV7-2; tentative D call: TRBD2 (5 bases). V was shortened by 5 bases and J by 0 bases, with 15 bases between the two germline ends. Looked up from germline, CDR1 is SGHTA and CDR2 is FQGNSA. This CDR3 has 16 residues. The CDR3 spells CASSPGLTGSTDTQYF. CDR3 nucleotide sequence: TGTGCCAGCAGCCCCGGACTGACCGGGAGCACAGATACGCAGTATTTT.

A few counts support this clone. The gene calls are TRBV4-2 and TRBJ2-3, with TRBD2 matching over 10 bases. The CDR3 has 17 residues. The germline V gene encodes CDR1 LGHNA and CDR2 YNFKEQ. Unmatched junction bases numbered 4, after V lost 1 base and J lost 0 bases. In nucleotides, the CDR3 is TGTGCCAGCAGCCAAGGGACTAGCGGTACTAGCACAGATACGCAGTATTTT. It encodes CASSQGTSGTSTDTQYF.

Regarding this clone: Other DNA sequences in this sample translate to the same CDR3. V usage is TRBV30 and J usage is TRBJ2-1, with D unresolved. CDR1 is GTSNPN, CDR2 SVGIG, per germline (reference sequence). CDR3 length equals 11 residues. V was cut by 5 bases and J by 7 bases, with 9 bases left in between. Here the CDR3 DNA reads TGTGCCTGGTCGGAAAGGAATGAGCAGTTCTTC. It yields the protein CAWSERNEQFF.

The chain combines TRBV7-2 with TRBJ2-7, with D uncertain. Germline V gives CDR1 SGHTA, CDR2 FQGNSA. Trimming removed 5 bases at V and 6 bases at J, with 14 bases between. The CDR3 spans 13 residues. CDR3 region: CASSPPNSVEQYF. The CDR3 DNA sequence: TGTGCCAGCAGCCCGCCCAACTCTGTCGAGCAGTACTTC.